The T cell receptor beta chain described here comes from a study of T cell changes during pregnancy in multiple sclerosis. After removal of 1 base from V and 6 bases from J, the junction contained 6 bases not matched to a gene. Germline-derived CDR1 and CDR2 are SGHRS and YFSETQ. The CDR3 is made up of 15 amino acids. TCRdb's copy holds only in-frame clones and misses some; the assay was immunoSEQ multiplex PCR. The repertoire holds 45,000 to 55,000 clones, with 90% to 95% as singletons. The specimen comprised peripheral blood, sampled after pregnancy. The clonotype comes from a female donor with multiple sclerosis, enrolled in a pregnancy study. The chain joins TRBV5-1 to TRBJ2-1, with 8 bases that match TRBD1. The CDR3 sequence: CASSLPQGATNEQFF. The CDR3 DNA reads TGCGCCAGCAGCTTGCCTCAGGGGGCTACCAATGAGCAGTTCTTC. Based on the CDR3 plus reference TRBV5-1 and TRBJ2-1, the full variable domain is KAGVTQTPRYLIKTRGQQVTLSCSPISGHRSVSWYQQTPGQGLQFLFEYFSETQRNKGNFPGRFSGRQFSNSRSEMNVSTLELGDSALYLCASSLPQGATNEQFFGPGTRLTVL.